This entry lists 10 T cell receptor beta chains sequenced from one sample in a study of cytomegalovirus exposure and HLA in healthy donors. The PCR ran on 60 Vbeta and 13 Jbeta primers. Only in-frame clones appear in the TCRdb table, and some are missing; sequencing was by immunoSEQ multiplex PCR. The sample includes over 130,000 clones, 70% to 80% of them seen just once. The sequencing sample was made of PBMCs. The receptors shown here come from a human donor in good health.

This clone was seen more than once but under ten times. V and J are TRBV2 and TRBJ2-7; D is uncertain. This CDR3 comprises 15 residues. Germline V gene lookup returns CDR1 SNHLY and CDR2 FYNNEI. The V end lost 2 bases, the J end lost 0 bases, and 11 bases lay between the germline ends. The CDR3 region has the DNA TGTGCCAGCAGTGAATTCTCAGGTTTCTCCTACGAGCAGTACTTC. It translates to CASSEFSGFSYEQYF.

Regarding this clone: A junction boundary mismatches the germline segment, possibly from a read error. This chain connects TRBV6-5 to TRBJ1-1; TRBD1 matches 8 bases. Looked up from germline, CDR1 is MNHEY and CDR2 is SVGAGI. There are 13 residues in the CDR3. The CDR3, as DNA: TGTGCCGGCAGTTACGGACAGGGCACTGAAGCTTTCTTT. Its protein is CAGSYGQGTEAFF.

The rearrangement links TRBV11-2 to TRBJ1-1, with D tentatively TRBD1 (6 bases). The CDR3 is 14 residues long. Trimming took 3 bases from V and 3 from J, leaving 11 bases between them. Germline assignment: CDR1 SGHAT and CDR2 FQNNGV. The CDR3 sequence: CASSFTGRDTEAFF. In nucleotides, the CDR3 is TGTGCCAGCAGCTTCACAGGGAGGGACACTGAAGCTTTCTTT. The variable domain in full, completed from reference TRBV11-2 and TRBJ1-1, reads EAGVAQSPRYKIIEKRQSVAFWCNPISGHATLYWYQQILGQGPKLLIQFQNNGVVDDSQLPKDRFSAERLKGVDSTLKIQPAKLEDSAVYLCASSFTGRDTEAFFGQGTRLTVV.

There are a few counts of this clone. V and J are TRBV27 and TRBJ1-2; 9 bases line up with TRBD1. The CDR3 covers 13 residues. After removal of 5 bases from V and 7 bases from J, the junction contained 5 bases not matched to a gene. Germline lookup yields CDR1 MNHEY and CDR2 SMNVEV (reference sequence). This CDR3 is CASSQQGAPGYTF. For the CDR3, the DNA is TGTGCCAGCAGTCAACAGGGGGCTCCTGGCTACACCTTC.

This clone was seen more than once but under ten times. The V call is TRBV25-1, the J call TRBJ1-2; D uncertain. The CDR3 spans 14 residues. Germline CDR1 is MGHDK and CDR2 is SYGVNS. With 3 bases removed from V and 2 bases from J, the gap between germline ends came to 10 bases. The CDR3 is CASSDWAKNYGYTF. DNA for the CDR3: TGTGCCAGCAGTGACTGGGCCAAAAACTATGGCTACACCTTC.

Worth noting for this clone: Additional DNA sequences in this sample encode the identical CDR3. The chain links TRBV19 to TRBJ2-2; 15 bases are shared with TRBD2. This CDR3 has 18 amino acids. Trimming removed 6 bases from V and 3 bases from J; junction bases left unmatched: 8. Germline CDR1 reads LNHDA; CDR2 reads SQIVND (reference sequence). The CDR3 loop is CASSRTGTSGRYTGELFF. DNA of the CDR3: TGTGCCAGTAGCAGAACCGGGACTAGCGGGAGGTACACCGGGGAGCTGTTTTTT.

This clone was observed a few times. V and J are TRBV27 and TRBJ2-7; maybe TRBD2 (7 bases). V was pared by 6 bases and J by 2 bases, with 14 bases between. CDR3 size: 14 residues. Germline-derived CDR1 and CDR2 are MNHEY and SMNVEV (reference sequence). DNA for the CDR3: TGTGCCAGCAGGGAGGGGGGGAAGGCCTACGAGCAGTACTTC. Residues: CASREGGKAYEQYF.

This clone was detected only a few times. A junction end diverges from the germline sequence, so it may reflect a read error. This sequence joins TRBV7-9 and TRBJ2-5, with 10 positions matching TRBD2. Germline CDR1 is SEHNR and CDR2 is FQNEAQ (reference sequence). The CDR3 covers 16 residues. The CDR3 DNA is TGTTCCAGCAGCTTAGGATCCAGCGGGGGGGCGGAGACCCAGTACTTC. Amino acids: CSSSLGSSGGAETQYF.

This chain joins TRBV6-1 and TRBJ1-3, with D hard to call. CDR3 length: 14 amino acids. Looked up from germline, CDR1 is MNHNS and CDR2 is SASEGT. V dropped 4 bases and J dropped 0 bases, with 7 bases sitting between them. CDR3 DNA sequence: TGTGCCAGCAGTGCTTCCCGCTCTGGAAACACCATATATTTT. Its protein product is CASSASRSGNTIYF.

The chain has TRBV5-1 and TRBJ1-3; 8 positions agree with TRBD1. The germline V gene has CDR1 SGHRS and CDR2 YFSETQ. The trim removed 0 bases at V and 4 bases at J, leaving 9 bases unmatched. CDR3 length: 17 amino acids. The CDR3 nucleotides read TGCGCCAGCAGCTTGGGTCCAGGGGGCTTATCCGGAAACACCATATATTTT. As protein: CASSLGPGGLSGNTIYF. Looking up the rest from reference TRBV5-1 and TRBJ1-3 gives the full variable domain: KAGVTQTPRYLIKTRGQQVTLSCSPISGHRSVSWYQQTPGQGLQFLFEYFSETQRNKGNFPGRFSGRQFSNSRSEMNVSTLELGDSALYLCASSLGPGGLSGNTIYFGEGSWLTVV.